This is a list of T cell receptor beta chains from one sample in a study of T cell changes during pregnancy in multiple sclerosis. Libraries were prepared by immunoSEQ multiplex PCR; TCRdb keeps only in-frame clonotypes and omits some of them. This sample has roughly 68,000 clones, with approximately 90% found just once. This material consisted of peripheral blood, taken in the second trimester of pregnancy. These receptor sequences come from a female donor in good health, enrolled as a control in a pregnancy study. The conserved cysteine and the conserved F or W are not part of the CDR3 here. Fields, in order: J gene, V gene, CDR3 protein.

J gene: TRBJ2-3
V gene: TRBV7-6
CDR3 protein: ASSLTESTDTQY

J gene: TRBJ2-3
V gene: TRBV2
CDR3 protein: ASSLDRGARDTQY

J gene: TRBJ2-7
V gene: TRBV2
CDR3 protein: ASRAEEISYEQY

J gene: TRBJ2-5
V gene: TRBV5-1
CDR3 protein: ASRPGEETQY

J gene: TRBJ1-3
V gene: TRBV7-8
CDR3 protein: ASRQGAPGNTIY

J gene: TRBJ1-5
V gene: TRBV28
CDR3 protein: ASSSGGTHQPQH

J gene: TRBJ2-5
V gene: TRBV7-9
CDR3 protein: ASTDRGAGWETQY

J gene: TRBJ1-2
V gene: TRBV28
CDR3 protein: ASRLPAADGYT

J gene: TRBJ2-7
V gene: TRBV11-2
CDR3 protein: ASSLAGAPYEQY

J gene: TRBJ1-1
V gene: TRBV18
CDR3 protein: ASSPRFREGTEAF

J gene: TRBJ1-5
V gene: TRBV28
CDR3 protein: ASSFESSNQPQH

J gene: TRBJ2-1
V gene: TRBV6-4
CDR3 protein: ASSDSSTSGEYNEQF

J gene: TRBJ2-1
V gene: TRBV18
CDR3 protein: ASSRRGSYNEQF

J gene: TRBJ1-3
V gene: TRBV7-2
CDR3 protein: ASSLVQGNTIY

J gene: TRBJ2-3
V gene: TRBV9
CDR3 protein: ASSAQGGRSTDTQY

J gene: TRBJ2-3
V gene: TRBV30
CDR3 protein: AWTPTDTSTDTQY

J gene: TRBJ2-1
V gene: TRBV25-1
CDR3 protein: ASSDLWREANEQF

J gene: TRBJ1-5
V gene: TRBV19
CDR3 protein: ASKWAGNSNQPQH

J gene: TRBJ1-6
V gene: TRBV29-1
CDR3 protein: SASGGFNSPLH

J gene: TRBJ2-1
V gene: TRBV5-1
CDR3 protein: ASRTNSGRPLDAEQF

J gene: TRBJ1-2
V gene: TRBV5-5
CDR3 protein: ASSLDSSGYT

J gene: TRBJ2-3
V gene: TRBV5-1
CDR3 protein: ASSLVGLVSDTQY

J gene: TRBJ2-3
V gene: TRBV7-3
CDR3 protein: ASSLPTSGIDTQY

J gene: TRBJ2-7
V gene: TRBV7-9
CDR3 protein: ASSPPSGRSYEQY

J gene: TRBJ1-4
V gene: TRBV9
CDR3 protein: ASSSRGLANEKLF

J gene: TRBJ2-7
V gene: TRBV28
CDR3 protein: ASSYGTGGGEQY

J gene: TRBJ1-1
V gene: TRBV28
CDR3 protein: ASSLTTGTGTEAF

J gene: TRBJ1-1
V gene: TRBV10-3
CDR3 protein: ASLGGDYTEAF

J gene: TRBJ2-7
V gene: TRBV7-9
CDR3 protein: ASSLSYEQY

J gene: TRBJ1-2
V gene: TRBV5-6
CDR3 protein: ASSSLSQLYGYT

J gene: TRBJ2-7
V gene: TRBV23-1
CDR3 protein: ASSPYEQY

J gene: TRBJ2-3
V gene: TRBV5-1
CDR3 protein: ASSLGGRGGGADTQY

J gene: TRBJ2-1
V gene: TRBV7-3
CDR3 protein: ASSPSGQHYNEQF

J gene: TRBJ1-2
V gene: TRBV13
CDR3 protein: ASSPRTGVGYT

J gene: TRBJ2-5
V gene: TRBV7-2
CDR3 protein: ASSLAGTQETQY

J gene: TRBJ1-1
V gene: TRBV2
CDR3 protein: ASSLIRQDTEAF

J gene: TRBJ2-1
V gene: TRBV9
CDR3 protein: ASSPGGLSYNEQF

J gene: TRBJ1-2
V gene: TRBV28
CDR3 protein: ASSRGDRGGYT

J gene: TRBJ2-2
V gene: TRBV7-2
CDR3 protein: ASSLWTASNTGELF

J gene: TRBJ2-3
V gene: TRBV30
CDR3 protein: AWRSGSTDTQY

J gene: TRBJ2-7
V gene: TRBV5-1
CDR3 protein: ASSLDGLPAYEQY

J gene: TRBJ2-1
V gene: TRBV28
CDR3 protein: ASSLWGALYNEQF

J gene: TRBJ1-5
V gene: TRBV27
CDR3 protein: ASSPGTGGNQPQH

J gene: TRBJ2-2
V gene: TRBV29-1
CDR3 protein: SVYVGGTGELF

J gene: TRBJ2-7
V gene: TRBV5-8
CDR3 protein: ASSLGQGPYEQY

J gene: TRBJ2-7
V gene: TRBV5-6
CDR3 protein: ASSLGGQSYEQY

J gene: TRBJ2-5
V gene: TRBV5-6
CDR3 protein: ASSFRETQY

J gene: TRBJ2-7
V gene: TRBV7-2
CDR3 protein: ASSFYVSGTDNEQY

J gene: TRBJ1-6
V gene: TRBV7-9
CDR3 protein: ASRGRQGLNSPLH

J gene: TRBJ1-6
V gene: TRBV4-1
CDR3 protein: ASSHLTKGGNSPLH

J gene: TRBJ1-2
V gene: TRBV5-4
CDR3 protein: ASSSQGNYGYT

J gene: TRBJ2-2
V gene: TRBV6-4
CDR3 protein: ASSASGSTGELF

J gene: TRBJ1-1
V gene: TRBV19
CDR3 protein: ASRAGSLNTEAF

J gene: TRBJ1-2
V gene: TRBV5-4
CDR3 protein: ASSETGEVGYT

J gene: TRBJ2-3
V gene: TRBV5-1
CDR3 protein: ASSLGGYTDTQY

J gene: TRBJ1-2
V gene: TRBV4-3
CDR3 protein: ASSLGGGDGYT

J gene: TRBJ2-7
V gene: TRBV27
CDR3 protein: ASSSLFQGTYEQY

J gene: TRBJ2-7
V gene: TRBV10-2
CDR3 protein: ATRGLAGKIGEQY

J gene: TRBJ2-6
V gene: TRBV27
CDR3 protein: ASSPAGQGANVLT